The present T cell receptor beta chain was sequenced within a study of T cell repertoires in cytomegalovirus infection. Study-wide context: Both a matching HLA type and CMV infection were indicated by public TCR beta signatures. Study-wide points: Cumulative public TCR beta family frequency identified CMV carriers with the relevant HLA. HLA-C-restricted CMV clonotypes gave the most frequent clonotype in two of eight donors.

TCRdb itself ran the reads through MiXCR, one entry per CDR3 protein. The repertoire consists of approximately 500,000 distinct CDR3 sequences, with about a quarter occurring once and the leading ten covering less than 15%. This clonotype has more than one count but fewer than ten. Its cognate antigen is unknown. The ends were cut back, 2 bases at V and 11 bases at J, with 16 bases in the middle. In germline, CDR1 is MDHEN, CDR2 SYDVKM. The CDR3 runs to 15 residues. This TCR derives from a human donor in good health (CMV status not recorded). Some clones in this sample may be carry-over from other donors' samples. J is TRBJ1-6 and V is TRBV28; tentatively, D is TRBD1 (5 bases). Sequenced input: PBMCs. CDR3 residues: CASSLSWGGRTPLHF. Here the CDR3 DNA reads TGTGCCAGCAGTTTAAGTTGGGGGGGTCGGACACCCCTCCACTTT.